Included here is one T cell receptor (beta chain) sequence, with context. As yet, its antigen is unknown. The sample originates from a study of Ad26.COV2.S vaccination and SARS-CoV-2 variants. Study-wide results and caveats: Vaccine and placebo recipients had similar non-spike TCR breadth.

Germline V gives CDR1 KGHDR, CDR2 SFDVKD. This CDR3 has 14 amino acids. V was pared by 4 bases and J by 4 bases, with 5 bases of the junction left unmatched. Treatment denoted: around 19 received Ad26.COV2.S at low or high dose, single or two shots; about 5 received placebo; per-sample allocation not given. Following the first vaccine or placebo injection, samples were taken on day 63. Using immunoSEQ multiplex PCR, the repertoire was profiled, and TCRdb retains in-frame clones only, with some absent. This repertoire shows hundreds of thousands of clones, around 92% found once; its top ten account for nearly 1.5%.

The clonotype was recovered from a person between 18 and 59 years old who received the Ad26.COV2.S COVID-19 vaccine or a placebo. The chain joins TRBV24-1 to TRBJ1-2; 7 nucleotides line up with TRBD1. Sequenced here: peripheral blood, sampled in a trial of Ad26.COV2.S vaccine versus placebo. For the CDR3, the DNA is TGTGCCACCAGTGACTCTGACAGGGCCTATGGCTACACCTTC. Residues: CATSDSDRAYGYTF.